The 21 T cell receptor beta chains below come from one sample, sequenced in a study of monozygotic twins with inflammatory bowel disease. From the 5' RACE reads, TCRdb lists one entry per CDR3 protein and no DNA. The record lists about 93,000 distinct CDR3 sequences, of which the ten most abundant hold 6% to 9.5%. The sequenced sample was blood. The receptors originated from a human donor with ulcerative colitis or Crohn's disease, or a healthy co-twin of an affected twin (not recorded which).

V and J are TRBV12-3 or TRBV12-4 and TRBJ2-5. The CDR3 spans 17 residues. The CDR3 sequence: CASSFSSGSVIQETQYF.

The chain recombines TRBV11-2 with TRBJ2-5; TCRdb picks TRBD1, but there is no DNA to check that call. Looked up from germline, CDR1 is SGHAT and CDR2 is FQNNGV. This CDR3 is 16 amino acids long. The CDR3 loop reads CASSLESQGVRETQYF.

V gene TRBV7-8 combines with J gene TRBJ1-1. The CDR3 runs to 13 residues. Germline-derived CDR1 and CDR2 are SGHVS and FQNEAQ. The CDR3 loop reads CASSLVENTEAFF.

This rearrangement joins TRBV5-1 to TRBJ1-5; TCRdb's assignment of TRBD1 cannot be checked, as there is no DNA. The germline CDR1 and CDR2 sequences are SGHRS and YFSETQ. The CDR3 extends over 16 amino acids. The CDR3 sequence: CASSHRDNPGDQPQHF. Full variable domain (remainder filled in from reference TRBV5-1 and TRBJ1-5): KAGVTQTPRYLIKTRGQQVTLSCSPISGHRSVSWYQQTPGQGLQFLFEYFSETQRNKGNFPGRFSGRQFSNSRSEMNVSTLELGDSALYLCASSHRDNPGDQPQHFGDGTRLSIL.

This chain links TRBV6-5 with TRBJ1-3; lacking DNA, the TRBD1 call made by TCRdb goes unchecked. The CDR3 is 15 amino acids. The germline V gene encodes CDR1 MNHEY and CDR2 SVGAGI. CDR3 region: CASSYQGFSGNTIYF.

The J gene is TRBJ1-5, the V gene TRBV19. Germline V CDR1 and CDR2: LNHDA, SQIVND (reference sequence). This CDR3 comprises 12 residues. The chain's CDR3 is CASSMTPQPQHF.

The CDR3 protein is CASNDQVDEQFF. The chain has TRBV12-3 or TRBV12-4 and TRBJ2-1. The CDR3 runs 12 residues.

J is TRBJ2-7 and V is TRBV7-2; TCRdb outputs TRBD1, but without DNA this stays unchecked. The V gene's germline CDR1 is SGHTA and CDR2 FQGNSA. This CDR3 is 12 amino acids long. The CDR3 here is CASSDRVHEQYF.

V and J are TRBV27 and TRBJ1-2; there is no DNA to check the TCRdb D call of TRBD1. Germline assignment: CDR1 MNHEY and CDR2 SMNVEV (reference sequence). The CDR3 consists of 14 residues. CDR3 in amino acids: CASSFEGGAKGYTF.

The rearrangement joins TRBV5-6 to TRBJ1-2; there is no DNA to check the TCRdb D call of TRBD1. The CDR3 consists of 14 residues. The germline V gene encodes CDR1 SGHDT and CDR2 YYEEEE. CDR3 loop: CASSFREFLYGYTF.

The rearrangement joins TRBV28 to TRBJ2-6; no DNA is available, so the TRBD1 call from TCRdb remains unchecked. The CDR3 extends over 17 amino acids. Germline V CDR1 and CDR2: MDHEN, SYDVKM. CDR3 sequence: CASRPGQGIPGANVLTF.

The rearrangement joins TRBV7-2 to TRBJ2-1; TCRdb proposes TRBD1, but this gene call is untestable without DNA. The CDR3 runs to 15 residues. Germline CDR1 is SGHTA and CDR2 is FQGNSA. The CDR3 is CASSASGTGSNEQFF.

The chain combines TRBV5-1 with TRBJ2-7; TCRdb proposes TRBD1, but this gene call is untestable without DNA. The CDR3 covers 15 residues. Germline loops: CDR1 SGHRS, CDR2 YFSETQ. The CDR3 here is CASSLGTAVPYEQYF. The full variable domain, with the rest looked up from reference TRBV5-1 and TRBJ2-7, is KAGVTQTPRYLIKTRGQQVTLSCSPISGHRSVSWYQQTPGQGLQFLFEYFSETQRNKGNFPGRFSGRQFSNSRSEMNVSTLELGDSALYLCASSLGTAVPYEQYFGPGTRLTVT.

The V call is TRBV7-2, the J call TRBJ1-2. Germline V gene data show CDR1 as SGHTA and CDR2 as FQGNSA. The CDR3 is 14 residues long. The CDR3 region is CASSSRDSYYGYTF. Complete variable domain (other parts from reference TRBV7-2 and TRBJ1-2): GAGVSQSPSNKVTEKGKDVELRCDPISGHTALYWYRQSLGQGLEFLIYFQGNSAPDKSGLPSDRFSAERTGGSVSTLTIQRTQQEDSAVYLCASSSRDSYYGYTFGSGTRLTVV.

The gene calls are TRBV10-3 and TRBJ1-5. Germline V gene lookup returns CDR1 ENHRY and CDR2 SYGVKD. The CDR3 length is 13 residues. The CDR3 loop reads CAISDRGTQPQHF.

The chain combines TRBV5-1 with TRBJ2-2; TCRdb's assignment of TRBD1 cannot be checked, as there is no DNA. The length of the CDR3 is 16 residues. Germline V lookup: CDR1 SGHRS, CDR2 YFSETQ. Here the CDR3 reads CASSLRGPRETGELFF.

V and J are TRBV12-3 or TRBV12-4 and TRBJ2-7; the TRBD1 assignment by TCRdb is unverifiable without DNA. The CDR3 covers 13 residues. The CDR3 spells CASRSQGLREQYF.

The rearrangement uses TRBV7-9 and TRBJ1-1; TCRdb lists TRBD1, though no DNA is available to test this call. CDR3 length: 15 residues. Germline V CDR1 and CDR2: SEHNR, FQNEAQ (reference sequence). CDR3 region: CASSSNPRGNTEAFF.

This sequence joins TRBV18 and TRBJ2-6; TCRdb reports TRBD1, a call that lacks DNA to check it against. CDR3 length equals 16 residues. Germline V CDR1 and CDR2: KGHSH, LQKENI. CDR3 region: CASSPHPPPGANVLTF. Looking up the rest from reference TRBV18 and TRBJ2-6 gives the full variable domain: NAGVMQNPRHLVRRRGQEARLRCSPMKGHSHVYWYRQLPEEGLKFMVYLQKENIIDESGMPKERFSAEFPKEGPSILRIQQVVRGDSAAYFCASSPHPPPGANVLTFGAGSRLTVL.

The chain employs TRBV6-1 and TRBJ1-1. CDR3 length equals 14 residues. Germline V gene data show CDR1 as MNHNS and CDR2 as SASEGT. CDR3 protein: CASSQGISETEAFF.

The chain recombines TRBV20-1 with TRBJ1-5; TCRdb proposes TRBD1, but this gene call is untestable without DNA. CDR1 and CDR2 from the germline V gene are DFQATT and SNEGSKA (reference sequence). The CDR3 runs to 15 residues. Here the CDR3 reads CSARVPGQANQPQHF.